This T cell receptor beta chain was profiled in a study of T cells in localized non-small cell lung cancer. Overall study findings and caveats: Sequencing covered just one tumor region, so heterogeneity cannot be ruled out. Among the top 100 tumor clones, a median approximately 55 appeared in adjacent lung. Greater blood T cell density accompanied longer overall survival. Uninvolved adjacent lung, not tumor, had the highest T cell clonality.

To note about this clone: The antigen is not known.

The CDR3 sequence is 13 residues long. Germline V gene lookup returns CDR1 MGHRA and CDR2 YSYEKL. V gave up 4 bases and J gave up 0 bases, with 6 bases separating them. Some clones are missing from TCRdb's copy, which holds only in-frame ones; the method was immunoSEQ multiplex PCR. This table holds fewer than 45,000 clones, roughly 86% found once. The specimen comprised peripheral blood, sampled before any cancer treatment. This receptor was taken from a man aged 40 to 70 with stage I lung adenocarcinoma. The chain has TRBV4-1 and TRBJ1-1; the D is unclear. CDR3 amino acids: CASSREMNTEAFF. As DNA, the CDR3 is TGCGCCAGCAGCCGGGAGATGAACACTGAAGCTTTCTTT.